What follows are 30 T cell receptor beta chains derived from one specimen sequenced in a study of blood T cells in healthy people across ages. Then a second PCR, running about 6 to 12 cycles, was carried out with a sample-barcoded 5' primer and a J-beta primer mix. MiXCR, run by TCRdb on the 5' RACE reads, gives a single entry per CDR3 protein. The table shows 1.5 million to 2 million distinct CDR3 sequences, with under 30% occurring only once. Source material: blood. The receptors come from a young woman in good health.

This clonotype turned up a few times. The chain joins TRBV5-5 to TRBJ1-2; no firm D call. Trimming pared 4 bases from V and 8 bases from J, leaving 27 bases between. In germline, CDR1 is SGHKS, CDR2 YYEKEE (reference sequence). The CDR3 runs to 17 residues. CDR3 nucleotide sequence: TGTGCCAGCAGCCCCGACGTCATAAAAGACCCTACAAGGGGCTACACCTTC. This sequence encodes CASSPDVIKDPTRGYTF.

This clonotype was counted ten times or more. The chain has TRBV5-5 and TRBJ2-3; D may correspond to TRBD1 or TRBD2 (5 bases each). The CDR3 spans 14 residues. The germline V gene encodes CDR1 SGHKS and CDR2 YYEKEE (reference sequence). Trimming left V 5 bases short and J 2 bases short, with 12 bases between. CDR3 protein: CASSLTGTTDTQYF. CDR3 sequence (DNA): TGTGCCAGCAGTCTGACGGGGACCACAGATACGCAGTATTTT.

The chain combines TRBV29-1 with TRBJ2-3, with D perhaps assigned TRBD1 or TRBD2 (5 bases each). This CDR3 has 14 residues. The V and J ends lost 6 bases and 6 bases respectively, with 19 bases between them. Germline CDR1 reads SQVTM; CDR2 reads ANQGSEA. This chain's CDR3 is CSVPGAGQVDTQYF. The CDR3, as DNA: TGCAGCGTGCCCGGGGCAGGGCAGGTTGATACGCAGTATTTT.

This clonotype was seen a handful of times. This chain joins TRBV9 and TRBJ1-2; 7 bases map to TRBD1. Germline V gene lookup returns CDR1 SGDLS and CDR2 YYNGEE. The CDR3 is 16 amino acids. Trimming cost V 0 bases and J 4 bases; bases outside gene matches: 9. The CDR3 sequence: CASSVGSTGVGYGYTF. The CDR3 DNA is TGTGCCAGCAGCGTAGGGAGTACAGGGGTTGGCTATGGCTACACCTTC.

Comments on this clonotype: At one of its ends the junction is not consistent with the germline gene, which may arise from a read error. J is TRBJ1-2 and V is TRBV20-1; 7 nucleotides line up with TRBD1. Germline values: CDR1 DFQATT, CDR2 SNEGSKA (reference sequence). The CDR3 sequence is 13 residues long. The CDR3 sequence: CSATGGLDYGYIF. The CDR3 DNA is TGCAGTGCTACAGGGGGTCTGGACTATGGCTACATCTTC.

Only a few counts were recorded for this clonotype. In nucleotides, the CDR3 is TGTGCCAGCAAAGGGGTTAAGGTTCCGGGCACTGAAGCTTTCTTT. Protein product: CASKGVKVPGTEAFF. The V call is TRBV6-6, the J call TRBJ1-1, with a weak D call TRBD1 (5 bases). The V end lost 7 bases, the J end lost 4 bases, and 19 bases lay between the germline ends. The germline gives CDR1 MNHNY, CDR2 SVGAGI (reference sequence). This CDR3 contains 15 residues.

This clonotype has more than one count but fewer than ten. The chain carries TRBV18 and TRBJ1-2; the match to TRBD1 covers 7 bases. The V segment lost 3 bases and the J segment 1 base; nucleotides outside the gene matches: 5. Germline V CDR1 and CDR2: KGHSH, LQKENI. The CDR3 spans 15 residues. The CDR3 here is CASSPSGTDNYGYTF. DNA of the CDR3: TGTGCCAGCTCACCTTCCGGGACAGATAACTATGGCTACACCTTC.

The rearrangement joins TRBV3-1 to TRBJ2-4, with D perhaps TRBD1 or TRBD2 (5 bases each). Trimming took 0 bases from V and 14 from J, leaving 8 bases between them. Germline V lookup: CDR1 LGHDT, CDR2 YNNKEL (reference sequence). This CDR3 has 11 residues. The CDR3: CASSQDLGEYF. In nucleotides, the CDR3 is TGTGCCAGCAGCCAAGACTTGGGGGAGTACTTC.

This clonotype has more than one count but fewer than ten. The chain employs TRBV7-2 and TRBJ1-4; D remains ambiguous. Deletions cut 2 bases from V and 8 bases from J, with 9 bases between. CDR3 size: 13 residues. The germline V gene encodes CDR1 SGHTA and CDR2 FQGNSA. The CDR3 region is CASSLKWREKLFF. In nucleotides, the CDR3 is TGTGCCAGCAGCTTAAAATGGCGCGAAAAACTGTTTTTT.

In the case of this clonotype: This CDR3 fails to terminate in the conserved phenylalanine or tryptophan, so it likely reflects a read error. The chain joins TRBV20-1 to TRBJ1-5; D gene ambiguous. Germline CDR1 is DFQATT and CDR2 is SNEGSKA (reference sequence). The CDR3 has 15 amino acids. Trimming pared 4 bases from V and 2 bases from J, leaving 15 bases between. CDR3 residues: CSAIASASGNQPQHV. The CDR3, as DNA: TGCAGTGCTATAGCCTCCGCGAGTGGCAATCAGCCCCAGCATGTT.

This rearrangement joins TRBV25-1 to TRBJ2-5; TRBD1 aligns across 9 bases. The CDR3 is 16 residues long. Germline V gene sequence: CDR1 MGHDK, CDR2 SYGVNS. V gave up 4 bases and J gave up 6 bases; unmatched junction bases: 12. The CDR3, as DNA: TGTGCCAGCAGTGCGGGACAGGGAACGGGTGAGAAGACCCAGTACTTC. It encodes CASSAGQGTGEKTQYF.

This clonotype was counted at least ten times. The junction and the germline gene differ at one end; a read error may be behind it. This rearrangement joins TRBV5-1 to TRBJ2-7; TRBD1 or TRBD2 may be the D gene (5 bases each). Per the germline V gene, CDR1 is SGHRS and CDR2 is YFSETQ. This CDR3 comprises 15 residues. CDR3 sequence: CASSSGTLSSYEQYF. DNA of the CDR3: TGTGCCAGCAGCTCCGGGACGTTGAGCTCCTACGAGCAGTACTTC.

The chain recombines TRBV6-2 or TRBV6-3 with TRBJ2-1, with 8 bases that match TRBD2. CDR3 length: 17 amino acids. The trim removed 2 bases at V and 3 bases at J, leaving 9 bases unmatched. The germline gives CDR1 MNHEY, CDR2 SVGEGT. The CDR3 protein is CASSYRVLAGFYNEQFF. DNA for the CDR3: TGTGCCAGCAGTTACAGGGTTCTAGCGGGCTTCTACAATGAGCAGTTCTTC.

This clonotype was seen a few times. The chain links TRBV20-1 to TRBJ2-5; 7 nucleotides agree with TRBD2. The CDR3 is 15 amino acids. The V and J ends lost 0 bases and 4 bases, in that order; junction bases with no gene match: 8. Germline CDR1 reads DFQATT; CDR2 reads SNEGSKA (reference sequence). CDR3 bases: TGCAGTGCTAGAGATTGGGGCGGGAGATTAGAGACCCAGTACTTC. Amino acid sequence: CSARDWGGRLETQYF.

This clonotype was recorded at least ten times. The DNA of the CDR3 is TGTGCCAGCAGACAAGCGGGACTAGCGACAGATACGCAGTATTTT. The encoded protein is CASRQAGLATDTQYF. The gene calls are TRBV2 and TRBJ2-3; 10 bases are a match to TRBD2. This CDR3 is 15 amino acids long. Germline CDR1 is SNHLY and CDR2 is FYNNEI. Losses at the gene ends were 6 bases for V and 3 bases for J; bases not matched to a gene: 6.

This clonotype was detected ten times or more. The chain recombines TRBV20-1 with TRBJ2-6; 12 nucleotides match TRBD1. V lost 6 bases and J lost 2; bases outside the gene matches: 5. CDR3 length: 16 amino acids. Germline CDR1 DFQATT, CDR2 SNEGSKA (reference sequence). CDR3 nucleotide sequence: TGCAGTGCCAGGGACAGGGGGCGAGCTGGGGCCAACGTCCTGACTTTC. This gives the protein CSARDRGRAGANVLTF.

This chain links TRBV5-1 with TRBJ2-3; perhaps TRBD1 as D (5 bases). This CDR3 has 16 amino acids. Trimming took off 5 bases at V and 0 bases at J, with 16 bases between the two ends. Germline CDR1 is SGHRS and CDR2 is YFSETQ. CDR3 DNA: TGCGCCAGCAGGACTTCCCCTGGGGCTAGCACAGATACGCAGTATTTT. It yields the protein CASRTSPGASTDTQYF.

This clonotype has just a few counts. CDR3 amino acids: CASRDDLTDTQYF. CDR3 DNA: TGCGCCAGCAGGGACGACCTCACAGATACGCAGTATTTT. V gene TRBV10-1 combines with J gene TRBJ2-3; D remains ambiguous. The germline V gene encodes CDR1 WNHNN and CDR2 SYGVQD (reference sequence). The CDR3 sequence is 13 residues long. The V and J ends lost 6 bases and 2 bases respectively, with 9 bases between them.

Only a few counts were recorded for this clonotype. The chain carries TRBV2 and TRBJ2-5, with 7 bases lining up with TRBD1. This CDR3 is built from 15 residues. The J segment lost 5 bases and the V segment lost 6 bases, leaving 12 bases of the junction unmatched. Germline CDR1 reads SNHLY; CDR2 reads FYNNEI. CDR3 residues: CASRGGPKPQETQYF. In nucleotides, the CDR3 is TGTGCCAGCAGAGGGGGCCCCAAACCCCAGGAGACCCAGTACTTC.

CDR3 region: CASSLYGTGATTDTQYF. For the CDR3, the DNA is TGCGCCAGCAGCTTGTATGGGACAGGGGCTACCACAGATACGCAGTATTTT. V and J are TRBV5-1 and TRBJ2-3, with 10 bases aligning to TRBD1. This CDR3 is 17 amino acids long. V shed 1 base, J shed 2 bases, and the junction held 7 bases outside the gene matches. The germline gives CDR1 SGHRS, CDR2 YFSETQ.

The CDR3 DNA reads TGTGCCAGCAGTTACCAAGAAAGAGCTCCGGGTGGCTACACCTTC. Its translation: CASSYQERAPGGYTF. V usage is TRBV6-7 and J usage is TRBJ1-2, with D unresolved. TRBV6-7 is given ORF status, its function remaining uncertain. Between the trimmed V and J ends, which lost 2 bases and 7 bases, there was a span of 17 bases. This CDR3 has 15 amino acids.

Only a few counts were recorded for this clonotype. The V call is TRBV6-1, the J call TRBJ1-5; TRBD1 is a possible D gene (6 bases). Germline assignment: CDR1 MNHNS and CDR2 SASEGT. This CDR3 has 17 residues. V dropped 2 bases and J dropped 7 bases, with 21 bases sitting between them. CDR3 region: CASSESFGAGADQPQHF. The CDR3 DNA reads TGTGCCAGCAGTGAAAGTTTTGGAGCAGGGGCTGACCAGCCCCAGCATTTT.

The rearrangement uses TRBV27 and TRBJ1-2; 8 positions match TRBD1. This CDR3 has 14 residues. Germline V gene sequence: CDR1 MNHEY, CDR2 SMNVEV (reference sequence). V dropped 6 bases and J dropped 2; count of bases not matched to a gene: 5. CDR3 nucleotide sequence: TGTGCCAGCAGAGCCGGACAGGGCAACTATGGCTACACCTTC. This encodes CASRAGQGNYGYTF.

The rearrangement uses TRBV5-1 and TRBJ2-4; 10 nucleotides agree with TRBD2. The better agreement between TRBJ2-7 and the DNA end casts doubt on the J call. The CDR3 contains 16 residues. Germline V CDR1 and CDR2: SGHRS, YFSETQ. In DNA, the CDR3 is TGCGCCAGCAGCTTCGATCGAGCGGGGGGGAACTACGAGCAGTACTTC. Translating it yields CASSFDRAGGNYEQYF.

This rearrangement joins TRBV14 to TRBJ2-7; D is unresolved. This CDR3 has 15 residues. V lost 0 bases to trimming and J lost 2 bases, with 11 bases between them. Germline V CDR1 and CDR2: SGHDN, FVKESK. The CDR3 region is CASSQEPVTTYEQYF. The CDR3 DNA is TGTGCCAGCAGCCAAGAGCCGGTCACGACCTACGAGCAGTACTTC.

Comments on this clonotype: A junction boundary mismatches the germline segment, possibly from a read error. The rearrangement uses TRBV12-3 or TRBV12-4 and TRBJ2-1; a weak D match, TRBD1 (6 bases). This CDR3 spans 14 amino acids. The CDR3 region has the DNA TGTGCCAGCAGTCCTAGGGACACCACAGATGAGCGGTTCTTC. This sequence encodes CASSPRDTTDERFF.

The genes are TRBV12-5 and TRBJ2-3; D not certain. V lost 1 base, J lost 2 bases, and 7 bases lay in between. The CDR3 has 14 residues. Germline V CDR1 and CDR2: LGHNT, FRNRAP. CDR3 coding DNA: TGTGCTAGTGGTTTGGGGTCTTCCACAGATACGCAGTATTTT. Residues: CASGLGSSTDTQYF. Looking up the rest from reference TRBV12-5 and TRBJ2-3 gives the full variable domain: DARVTQTPRHKVTEMGQEVTMRCQPILGHNTVFWYRQTMMQGLELLAYFRNRAPLDDSGMPKDRFSAEMPDATLATLKIQPSEPRDSAVYFCASGLGSSTDTQYFGPGTRLTVL.

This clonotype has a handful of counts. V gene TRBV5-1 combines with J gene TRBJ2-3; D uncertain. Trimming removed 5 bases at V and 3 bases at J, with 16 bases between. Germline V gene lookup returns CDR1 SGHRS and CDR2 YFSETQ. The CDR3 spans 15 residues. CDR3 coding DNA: TGCGCCAGCAGTCTTCGACCAGAGCGAACAGATACGCAGTATTTT. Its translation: CASSLRPERTDTQYF.

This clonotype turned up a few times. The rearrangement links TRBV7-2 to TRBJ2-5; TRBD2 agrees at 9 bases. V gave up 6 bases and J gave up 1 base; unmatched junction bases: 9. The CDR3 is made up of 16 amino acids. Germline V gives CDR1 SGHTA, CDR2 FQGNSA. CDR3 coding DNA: TGTGCCAGCAGTCCAGGTATAGCGGGAGCCCAAGAGACCCAGTACTTC. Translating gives CASSPGIAGAQETQYF.

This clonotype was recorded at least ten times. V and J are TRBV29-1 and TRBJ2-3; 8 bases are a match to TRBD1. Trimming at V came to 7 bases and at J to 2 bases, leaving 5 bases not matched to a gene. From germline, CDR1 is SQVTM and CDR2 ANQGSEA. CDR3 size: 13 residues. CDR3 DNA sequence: TGCAGCGCCCGACAGGGGAACACAGATACGCAGTATTTT. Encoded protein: CSARQGNTDTQYF.